The 27 T cell receptor beta chains reported below all come from one sample, sequenced in a study of shared clonotypes between healthy human individuals. TCRdb's table, derived via immunoSEQ multiplex PCR, lists solely in-frame clones and lacks some. The repertoire holds roughly 680,000 clones, with approximately 72% as singletons. Specimen: memory CD4+ T cells sorted from blood. Documented subset: CD45RA-negative fraction. These receptors all stem from a woman in her 30s in good health.

This clone was counted only a few times. The chain employs TRBV28 and TRBJ1-2; no firm D call. This CDR3 has 12 residues. CDR1 is MDHEN, CDR2 SYDVKM, per germline. Deletions cut 1 base from V and 2 bases from J, with 2 bases between. CDR3 amino acids: CASSLLNYGYTF. The CDR3 bases are TGTGCCAGCAGTTTATTGAACTATGGCTACACCTTC.

The chain carries TRBV6-5 and TRBJ2-7; D might be TRBD1 (6 bases). V gave up 8 bases and J gave up 2 bases, with 16 bases separating them. CDR3 length: 14 amino acids. Germline V lookup: CDR1 MNHEY, CDR2 SVGAGI. The CDR3 is CASLFRDIPYEQYF. The CDR3 DNA follows: TGTGCCAGCCTCTTCCGGGACATTCCCTACGAGCAGTACTTC.

This clone was observed a few times. V and J are TRBV7-9 and TRBJ1-2, with TRBD1 matching 8 bases. The CDR3 totals 15 residues. Germline CDR1 is SEHNR and CDR2 is FQNEAQ (reference sequence). V dropped 5 bases and J dropped 9; count of bases not matched to a gene: 14. The DNA of the CDR3 is TGTGCCAGCAGCCCCGGACAGGGAACGGTCGGGCGCTACACCTTC. Translated: CASSPGQGTVGRYTF.

This clone came up a few times. The CDR3 DNA is TGTGCCAGCAGTACTTTTACAGGGGTGAACACTGAAGCTTTCTTT. This translates into CASSTFTGVNTEAFF. This sequence joins TRBV6-5 and TRBJ1-1; TRBD1 matches at 7 bases. The CDR3 contains 15 residues. In germline, CDR1 is MNHEY, CDR2 SVGAGI. With V trimmed by 5 bases and J by 0 bases, 6 bases remained unmatched.

This clone has more than one count but fewer than ten. This chain connects TRBV10-3 to TRBJ1-3; possible D gene TRBD1, 5 bases. Germline V gene lookup returns CDR1 ENHRY and CDR2 SYGVKD. Trimming left V 5 bases short and J 0 bases short, with 11 bases between. This CDR3 is 15 amino acids long. As DNA, the CDR3 is TGTGCCATCAGTACCGACAGTTACTCTGGAAACACCATATATTTT. Protein sequence: CAISTDSYSGNTIYF.

The V gene is TRBV9, the J gene TRBJ2-1, with 12 bases that match TRBD1. The CDR3 has 19 residues. Germline-derived CDR1 and CDR2 are SGDLS and YYNGEE. Trimming removed 4 bases from V and 2 bases from J; junction bases left unmatched: 13. CDR3 loop: CASSTPGQGASGPYNEQFF. CDR3 sequence (DNA): TGTGCCAGCAGCACCCCGGGACAGGGGGCAAGCGGGCCCTACAATGAGCAGTTCTTC.

The chain is built from TRBV4-1 and TRBJ1-1; possibly TRBD1 for D (5 bases). V was cut by 6 bases and J by 4 bases, with 12 bases left in between. This CDR3 spans 13 amino acids. Germline CDR1 reads MGHRA; CDR2 reads YSYEKL. The CDR3 nucleotides read TGCGCCAGCAGGAGGGACTGGGGCACTGAAGCTTTCTTT. It yields the protein CASRRDWGTEAFF.

V usage is TRBV2 and J usage is TRBJ2-7; no clear D. Germline V CDR1 and CDR2: SNHLY, FYNNEI. Deletions cut 0 bases from V and 4 bases from J, with 16 bases between. The CDR3 consists of 16 residues. CDR3 nucleotide sequence: TGTGCCAGCAGTGAAGCGCTGGTAGGGTTCGGTTACGAGCAGTACTTC. As protein: CASSEALVGFGYEQYF. The entire variable domain, with the rest obtained from reference TRBV2 and TRBJ2-7, is as follows: EPEVTQTPSHQVTQMGQEVILRCVPISNHLYFYWYRQILGQKVEFLVSFYNNEISEKSEIFDDQFSVERPDGSNFTLKIRSTKLEDSAMYFCASSEALVGFGYEQYFGPGTRLTVT.

This clone was counted many times. V and J are TRBV27 and TRBJ2-5; weak D call: TRBD2 (5 bases). The germline gives CDR1 MNHEY, CDR2 SMNVEV (reference sequence). This CDR3 has 13 residues. Trimming took off 6 bases at V and 5 bases at J, with 13 bases between the two ends. Written as DNA, the CDR3 is TGTGCCAGCAGCGGGCTCTCGGGGGAGACCCAGTACTTC. Its protein product is CASSGLSGETQYF.

The CDR3 bases are TGTGCCAGCACTCCTGGGGGAGCTAGCTCCTACAATGAGCAGTTCTTC. Translating it yields CASTPGGASSYNEQFF. The chain joins TRBV28 to TRBJ2-1; TRBD1 or TRBD2 may be the D gene (5 bases each). This CDR3 is 16 amino acids long. In germline, CDR1 is MDHEN, CDR2 SYDVKM. V lost 7 bases and J 0 bases, leaving 16 bases between the germline ends.

The chain links TRBV7-2 to TRBJ2-7; tentatively, D is TRBD2 (6 bases). V was cut by 5 bases and J by 3 bases, with 17 bases left in between. Germline lookup yields CDR1 SGHTA and CDR2 FQGNSA. The length of the CDR3 is 15 residues. CDR3 protein: CASSPWPGVGYEQYF. CDR3 nucleotide sequence: TGTGCCAGCAGCCCTTGGCCGGGAGTAGGCTACGAGCAGTACTTC. Based on the CDR3 plus reference TRBV7-2 and TRBJ2-7, the full variable domain is GAGVSQSPSNKVTEKGKDVELRCDPISGHTALYWYRQSLGQGLEFLIYFQGNSAPDKSGLPSDRFSAERTGGSVSTLTIQRTQQEDSAVYLCASSPWPGVGYEQYFGPGTRLTVT.

The chain uses TRBV19 and TRBJ1-5; D ambiguous. The CDR3 totals 14 residues. The V gene lost 8 bases and the J gene lost 2 bases, with 13 bases spanning the gap. Germline lookup yields CDR1 LNHDA and CDR2 SQIVND (reference sequence). The CDR3: CASQTYSGNQPQHF. Here the CDR3 DNA reads TGTGCCAGTCAGACTTACTCAGGCAATCAGCCCCAGCATTTT.

The chain joins TRBV7-9 to TRBJ2-2; 14 bases line up with TRBD2. Germline V gene lookup returns CDR1 SEHNR and CDR2 FQNEAQ (reference sequence). Trimming cost V 5 bases and J 5 bases; bases outside gene matches: 4. CDR3 size: 16 residues. This CDR3 is CASSLGLAGGTGELFF. CDR3 nucleotide sequence: TGTGCCAGCAGCCTAGGACTAGCGGGAGGAACCGGGGAGCTGTTTTTT.

This chain uses TRBV5-1 with TRBJ1-3; 8 positions match TRBD1. CDR1 and CDR2 from the germline V gene are SGHRS and YFSETQ. The CDR3 is 15 amino acids. V shed 3 bases and J 1 base; nucleotides not matched to a gene: 3. The DNA of the CDR3 is TGCGCCAGCAGCTGGGACAGGACGTCTGGAAACACCATATATTTT. Its translation is CASSWDRTSGNTIYF.

The CDR3 region is CASSPGTPRLDEQFF. DNA for the CDR3: TGTGCCAGCAGCCCGGGGACCCCACGGTTGGATGAGCAGTTCTTC. The chain is built from TRBV5-8 and TRBJ2-1; possibly TRBD1 or TRBD2 for D (5 bases each). With 4 bases removed from V and 8 bases from J, the gap between germline ends came to 19 bases. The CDR3 is made up of 15 amino acids. The germline V gene encodes CDR1 SGHTS and CDR2 YDEGEE.

Comment on this clone: Because the CDR3's place on the DNA is in doubt, the DNA is left out and the CDR3 is given as listed by TCRdb. The genes are TRBV21-1 and TRBJ1-1. TRBV21-1 is a known pseudogene. The CDR3 has 15 residues if both end residues are counted. The chain's CDR3 is CASSLWGVGNTEAFF.

Of note for this clone: This same CDR3 is encoded by further DNA sequences in the sample. V gene TRBV18 combines with J gene TRBJ2-5; no reliable D call. The CDR3 loop spans 13 amino acids. Germline V gene data show CDR1 as KGHSH and CDR2 as LQKENI. V was clipped by 3 bases and J by 1 base, with 6 bases between them. Written as DNA, the CDR3 is TGTGCCAGCTCACCGAGCCCCCAAGAGACCCAGTACTTC. Translation: CASSPSPQETQYF.

This clone was counted between two and nine times. The gene calls are TRBV30 and TRBJ2-7; D not certain. Germline loops: CDR1 GTSNPN, CDR2 SVGIG (reference sequence). Trimming took 2 bases from V and 3 from J, leaving 5 bases between them. The CDR3 is 11 amino acids. CDR3 bases: TGTGCCTGGAGTATGGGCTACGAGCAGTACTTC. Translating it yields CAWSMGYEQYF.

Here the CDR3 reads CASSLDLAREAFF. CDR3 DNA sequence: TGTGCCAGCAGCTTAGATCTGGCCAGAGAAGCTTTCTTT. The chain uses TRBV11-2 and TRBJ1-1; no reliable D call. This CDR3 is 13 amino acids long. V was cut by 0 bases and J by 8 bases, with 10 bases left in between. Per germline, CDR1 SGHAT and CDR2 FQNNGV.

The CDR3 loop reads CASSRRGNTGELFF. CDR3 DNA: TGTGCCAGCAGCCGACGGGGGAACACCGGGGAGCTGTTTTTT. The chain has TRBV5-5 and TRBJ2-2, with TRBD2 as a possible D gene (5 bases). Looked up from germline, CDR1 is SGHKS and CDR2 is YYEKEE (reference sequence). This CDR3 is 14 amino acids long. V was shortened by 4 bases and J by 1 base, with 8 bases between the two germline ends.

The chain combines TRBV28 with TRBJ1-5, with D maybe TRBD1 (6 bases). In germline, CDR1 is MDHEN, CDR2 SYDVKM. Trimming took 3 bases from V and 6 from J, leaving 15 bases between them. CDR3 length: 15 residues. Here the CDR3 DNA reads TGTGCCAGCAGTTTTTCCAGGGGTAGGGGTCAGCCCCAGCATTTT. Translation gives CASSFSRGRGQPQHF.

This clone was found a few times. This chain uses TRBV4-1 with TRBJ2-5; 8 bases agree with TRBD1. CDR1 MGHRA and CDR2 YSYEKL come from the germline V gene. There are 15 residues in the CDR3. J was trimmed by 2 bases and V by 4 bases; bases with no gene match: 6. The chain's CDR3 is CASSPGTGLQETQYF. In DNA, the CDR3 is TGCGCCAGCAGCCCCGGGACAGGACTACAAGAGACCCAGTACTTC.

The J gene is TRBJ2-1, the V gene TRBV19; no reliable D call. V was pared by 4 bases and J by 7 bases, with 14 bases between. This CDR3 comprises 14 residues. CDR1 LNHDA and CDR2 SQIVND come from the germline V gene (reference sequence). The CDR3 reads CASSRKSPRNEQFF. The DNA for the CDR3 is TGTGCCAGTAGTAGAAAATCCCCCAGGAATGAGCAGTTCTTC.

The CDR3 reads CASSPPGAGVSVQYF. The CDR3 DNA follows: TGTGCCAGCAGTCCCCCAGGAGCGGGAGTTTCAGTGCAGTACTTC. V gene TRBV6-5 combines with J gene TRBJ2-7, with 8 bases identical to TRBD2. CDR1 MNHEY and CDR2 SVGAGI come from the germline V gene. Trimming removed 5 bases from V and 9 bases from J; junction bases left unmatched: 15. This CDR3 has 15 residues.

Comments on this clone: This same CDR3 is encoded by further DNA sequences in the sample. The chain has TRBV28 and TRBJ2-7, with TRBD2 matching over 7 bases. The junction had 2 bases not matched to a gene; V was cut back by 6 bases and J by 3 bases. The CDR3 extends over 12 amino acids. CDR1 and CDR2 from the germline V gene are MDHEN and SYDVKM. The CDR3 region has the DNA TGTGCCAGCAGGACGGGGGGCTACGAGCAGTACTTC. Protein: CASRTGGYEQYF.

The chain uses TRBV10-2 and TRBJ1-1; TRBD1 is a possible D gene (6 bases). V gave up 2 bases and J gave up 7 bases, with 14 bases separating them. The length of the CDR3 is 14 residues. Germline V gene data show CDR1 as WSHSY and CDR2 as SAAADI. The chain's CDR3 is CASSERTDAIEAFF. CDR3 sequence (DNA): TGCGCCAGCAGTGAGAGGACAGACGCCATTGAAGCTTTCTTT.

V is TRBV2 and J is TRBJ2-7, with a tentative D call TRBD1 (6 bases). The CDR3 extends over 14 amino acids. In germline, CDR1 is SNHLY, CDR2 FYNNEI. Trimming pared 6 bases from V and 2 bases from J, leaving 14 bases between. In DNA, the CDR3 is TGTGCCAGCAGGAAACAGGGTAATACCTACGAGCAGTACTTC. It specifies CASRKQGNTYEQYF.